This section outlines one TCR beta chain sequence together with its context. This may come from a read error, since a much larger clone is one base off. The germline CDR1 and CDR2 sequences are SGHRS and YFSETQ. The V gene end was trimmed by 4 bases and the J gene end by 3 bases; junction bases not matched to a gene: 10. This CDR3 region has 16 residues. The sample originates from a study of T cells in Graves' hyperthyroidism and ophthalmopathy. Amplification of TCR beta CDR3 regions was performed using RNA transcripts as template. First-round RT-PCR targeting the TCR CDR3 was performed with the HTBI primer set. TCRdb re-called the multiplex PCR reads through MiXCR, storing one row per CDR3 protein. The sample contains hundreds of thousands of distinct CDR3 sequences, 12% to 15% of which appear only once.

The specimen sequenced was blood. The chain has TRBV5-1 and TRBJ2-7; 10 nucleotides match TRBD1. This receptor was taken from a woman aged 55-70 years with Graves' ophthalmopathy. CDR3 loop: CASSRTGTGEIYEQYF. The CDR3 DNA reads as TGCGCCAGCAGCAGAACCGGGACAGGGGAAATCTACGAGCAGTACTTC.